These 9 T cell receptor beta chains share one sample of origin, sequenced in a study of cytomegalovirus exposure and HLA in healthy donors. Primers: 60 Vbeta forward and 13 Jbeta reverse. Clones were sequenced by immunoSEQ multiplex PCR, and TCRdb holds only the in-frame ones, with some missing. The table has under 250,000 clones, about 83% seen once. The sample comprised PBMCs. The receptors were sampled from a human donor in good health.

This chain uses TRBV4-1 with TRBJ2-7; 7 nucleotides match TRBD2. The germline CDR1 and CDR2 sequences are MGHRA and YSYEKL. The CDR3 covers 14 residues. Trimming took 11 bases from V and 4 from J; bases not matched to a gene: 14. CDR3 amino acids: CARPRGSWSYEQYF. CDR3 DNA sequence: TGCGCCCGTCCGCGCGGGAGTTGGTCGTACGAGCAGTACTTC.

The rearrangement joins TRBV5-6 to TRBJ2-1, with 7 bases fitting TRBD2. There are 15 residues in the CDR3. Germline-derived CDR1 and CDR2 are SGHDT and YYEEEE. The V and J ends lost 0 bases and 5 bases, in that order; junction bases with no gene match: 5. The CDR3 DNA sequence: TGTGCCAGCAGCTTGGCGGGAGGTCGGAACAATGAGCAGTTCTTC. Amino acids: CASSLAGGRNNEQFF.

The CDR3 region is CASSQGGRAPYEQYF. The CDR3 nucleotides read TGTGCCAGCAGCCAGGGCGGGAGGGCCCCCTACGAGCAGTACTTC. The V call is TRBV7-9, the J call TRBJ2-7; 9 positions agree with TRBD2. Germline CDR1 SEHNR, CDR2 FQNEAQ (reference sequence). The CDR3 runs 15 residues. J was trimmed by 2 bases and V by 5 bases; bases with no gene match: 7.

The chain uses TRBV5-1 and TRBJ1-2; 7 bases fit TRBD1. Germline CDR1 reads SGHRS; CDR2 reads YFSETQ. The CDR3 is 15 amino acids. J gave up 2 bases and V 4 bases, and 8 bases lay outside the gene matches. The chain's CDR3 is CASSQHKQGNYGYTF. CDR3 nucleotides: TGCGCCAGCAGCCAGCACAAACAGGGGAACTATGGCTACACCTTC.

This clone was detected only once. This chain connects TRBV4-3 to TRBJ2-5, with 9 bases aligning to TRBD2. With the DNA end fitting TRBJ2-7 better, the J assignment may be wrong. The CDR3 spans 15 residues. Germline loops: CDR1 LGHNA, CDR2 YSLEER. CDR3 nucleotides: TGCGCCAGCAGCCAAGGACTAGCGGCCTCCTACGAGCAGTACTTC. Translation: CASSQGLAASYEQYF.

This chain joins TRBV9 and TRBJ2-7, with 8 positions matching TRBD1. V gave up 7 bases and J gave up 6 bases; unmatched junction bases: 9. Germline V CDR1 and CDR2: SGDLS, YYNGEE. The CDR3 runs to 13 residues. The CDR3 reads CASSGGGGGEQYF. The CDR3 bases are TGTGCCAGCTCAGGGGGCGGAGGGGGCGAGCAGTACTTC.

The V and J genes are TRBV2 and TRBJ2-5; D is unresolved. Germline-derived CDR1 and CDR2 are SNHLY and FYNNEI. Trimming took off 6 bases at V and 2 bases at J, with 16 bases between the two ends. CDR3 length equals 15 residues. CDR3 sequence: CASSGTHELQETQYF. As DNA, the CDR3 is TGTGCCAGCAGCGGTACCCACGAACTGCAAGAGACCCAGTACTTC. The whole variable domain, remainder taken from reference TRBV2 and TRBJ2-5, is EPEVTQTPSHQVTQMGQEVILRCVPISNHLYFYWYRQILGQKVEFLVSFYNNEISEKSEIFDDQFSVERPDGSNFTLKIRSTKLEDSAMYFCASSGTHELQETQYFGPGTRLLVL.

The chain has TRBV30 and TRBJ2-5, with D possibly matching TRBD2 (6 bases). The DNA end is more similar to TRBJ2-7, so the J call may be wrong. CDR1 and CDR2 from the germline V gene are GTSNPN and SVGIG (reference sequence). This CDR3 spans 11 amino acids. This CDR3 is CAWSRDFEQYF. The CDR3 DNA is TGTGCCTGGAGTCGGGACTTCGAGCAGTACTTC.

Regarding this clone: Relative to the germline gene, one junction end is altered; a read error may explain this. The rearrangement uses TRBV29-1 and TRBJ2-3; perhaps TRBD2 as D (6 bases). The CDR3 length is 15 residues. The V gene's germline CDR1 is SQVTM and CDR2 ANQGSEA. The CDR3 region is CSLDGGFKTGDTQYF. DNA of the CDR3: TGCAGCCTTGATGGGGGGTTTAAGACGGGGGATACGCAGTATTTT.